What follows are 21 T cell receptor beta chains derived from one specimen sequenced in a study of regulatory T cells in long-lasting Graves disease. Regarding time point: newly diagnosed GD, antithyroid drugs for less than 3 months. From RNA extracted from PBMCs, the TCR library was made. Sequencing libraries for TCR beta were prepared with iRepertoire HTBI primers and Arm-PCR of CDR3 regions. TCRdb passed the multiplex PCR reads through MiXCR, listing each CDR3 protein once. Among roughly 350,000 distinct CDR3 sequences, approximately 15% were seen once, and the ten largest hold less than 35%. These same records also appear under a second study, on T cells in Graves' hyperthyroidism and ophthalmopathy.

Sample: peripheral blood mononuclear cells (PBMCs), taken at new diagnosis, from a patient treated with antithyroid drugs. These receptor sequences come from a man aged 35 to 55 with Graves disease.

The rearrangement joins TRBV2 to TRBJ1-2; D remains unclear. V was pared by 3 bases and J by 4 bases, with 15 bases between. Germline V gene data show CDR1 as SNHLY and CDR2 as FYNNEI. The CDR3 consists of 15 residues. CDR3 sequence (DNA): TGTGCCAGCAGTGAGGAAACGCTCCCTCCCTATGGCTACACCTTC. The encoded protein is CASSEETLPPYGYTF. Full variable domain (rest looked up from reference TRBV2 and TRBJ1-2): EPEVTQTPSHQVTQMGQEVILRCVPISNHLYFYWYRQILGQKVEFLVSFYNNEISEKSEIFDDQFSVERPDGSNFTLKIRSTKLEDSAMYFCASSEETLPPYGYTFGSGTRLTVV.

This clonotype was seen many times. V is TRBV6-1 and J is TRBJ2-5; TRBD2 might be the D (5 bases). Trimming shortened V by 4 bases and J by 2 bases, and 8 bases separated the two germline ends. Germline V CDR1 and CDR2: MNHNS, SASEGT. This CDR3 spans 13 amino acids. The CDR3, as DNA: TGTGCCAGCAGTGCCACGGGACAAGAGACCCAGTACTTC. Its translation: CASSATGQETQYF.

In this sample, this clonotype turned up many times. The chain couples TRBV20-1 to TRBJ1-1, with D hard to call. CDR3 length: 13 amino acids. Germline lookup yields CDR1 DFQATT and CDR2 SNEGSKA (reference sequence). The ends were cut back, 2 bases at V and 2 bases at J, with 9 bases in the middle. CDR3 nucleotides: TGCAGTGCTAGAATGAGGCCAAACACTGAAGCTTTCTTT. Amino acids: CSARMRPNTEAFF.

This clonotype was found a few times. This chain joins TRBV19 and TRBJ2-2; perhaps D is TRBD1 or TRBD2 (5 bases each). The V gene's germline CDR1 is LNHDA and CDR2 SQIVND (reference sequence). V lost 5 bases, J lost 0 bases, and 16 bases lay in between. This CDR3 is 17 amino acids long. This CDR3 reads CASSPELGEPNTGELFF. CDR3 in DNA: TGTGCCAGTAGTCCGGAGTTGGGGGAGCCGAACACCGGGGAGCTGTTTTTT.

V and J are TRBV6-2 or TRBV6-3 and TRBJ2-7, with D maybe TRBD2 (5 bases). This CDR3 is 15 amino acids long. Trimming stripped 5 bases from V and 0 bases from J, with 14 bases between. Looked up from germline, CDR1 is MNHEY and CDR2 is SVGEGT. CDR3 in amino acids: CASSGLKGVSYEQYF. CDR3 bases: TGTGCCAGCAGTGGACTGAAGGGCGTCTCCTACGAGCAGTACTTC.

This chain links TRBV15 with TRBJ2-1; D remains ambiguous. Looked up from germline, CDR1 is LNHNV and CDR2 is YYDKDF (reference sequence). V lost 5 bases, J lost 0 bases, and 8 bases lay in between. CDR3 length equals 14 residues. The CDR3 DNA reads TGTGCCACCAGCGGTACCGCCTCCTACAATGAGCAGTTCTTC. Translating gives CATSGTASYNEQFF.

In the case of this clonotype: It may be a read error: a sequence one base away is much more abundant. CDR3 region: CASSPVPTGSTEAFF. In DNA, the CDR3 is TGTGCCAGCAGCCCAGTCCCGACGGGGAGCACTGAAGCTTTCTTT. J is TRBJ1-1 and V is TRBV12-3 or TRBV12-4; no firm D call. The V gene lost 6 bases and the J gene lost 4 bases, with 18 bases spanning the gap. The CDR3 loop spans 15 amino acids.

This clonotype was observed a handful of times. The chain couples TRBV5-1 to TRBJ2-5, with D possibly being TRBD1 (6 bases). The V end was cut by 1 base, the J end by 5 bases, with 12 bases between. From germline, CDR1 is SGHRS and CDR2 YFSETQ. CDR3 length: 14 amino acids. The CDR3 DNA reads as TGCGCCAGCAGCTTGACAGGGAGTGATGAGACCCAGTACTTC. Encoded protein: CASSLTGSDETQYF.

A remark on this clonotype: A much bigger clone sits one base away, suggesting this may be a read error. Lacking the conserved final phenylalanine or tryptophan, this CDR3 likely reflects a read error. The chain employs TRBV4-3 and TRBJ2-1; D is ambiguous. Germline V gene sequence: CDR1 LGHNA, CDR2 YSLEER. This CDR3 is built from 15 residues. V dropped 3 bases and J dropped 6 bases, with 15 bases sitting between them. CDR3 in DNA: TGCGCCAGCAGCCAGAAAGACACGATACTCAATGAGCAGTTCCTC. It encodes CASSQKDTILNEQFL.

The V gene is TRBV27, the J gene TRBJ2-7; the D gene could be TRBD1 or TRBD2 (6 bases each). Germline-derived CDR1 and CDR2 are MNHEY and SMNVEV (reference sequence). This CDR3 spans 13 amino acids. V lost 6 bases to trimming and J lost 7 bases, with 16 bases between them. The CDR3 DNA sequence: TGTGCCAGCAGCGCCGAGCCGGGGGCTGAGCAGTACTTC. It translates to CASSAEPGAEQYF.

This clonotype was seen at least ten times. The CDR3 nucleotides are TGTGCCAGCAGCTCGTCGAGGCAGGGGGGCGAAAAACTGTTTTTT. Translated, it gives CASSSSRQGGEKLFF. The chain uses TRBV12-3 or TRBV12-4 and TRBJ1-4, with 7 positions matching TRBD1. The CDR3 sequence is 15 residues long. Trimming took 6 bases from V and 8 from J; bases not matched to a gene: 12.

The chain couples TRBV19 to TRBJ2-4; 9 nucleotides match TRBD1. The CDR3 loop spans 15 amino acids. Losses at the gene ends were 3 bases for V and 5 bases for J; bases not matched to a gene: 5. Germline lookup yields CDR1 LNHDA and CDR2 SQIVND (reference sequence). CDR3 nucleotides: TGTGCCAGTAGTATGGGGGACAGGGACCAAAACATTCAGTACTTC. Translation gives CASSMGDRDQNIQYF.

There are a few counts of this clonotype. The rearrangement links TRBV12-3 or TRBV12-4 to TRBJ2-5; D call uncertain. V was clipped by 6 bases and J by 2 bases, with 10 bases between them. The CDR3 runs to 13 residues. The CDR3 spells CASSPGYQETQYF. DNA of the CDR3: TGTGCCAGCAGCCCAGGATATCAAGAGACCCAGTACTTC.

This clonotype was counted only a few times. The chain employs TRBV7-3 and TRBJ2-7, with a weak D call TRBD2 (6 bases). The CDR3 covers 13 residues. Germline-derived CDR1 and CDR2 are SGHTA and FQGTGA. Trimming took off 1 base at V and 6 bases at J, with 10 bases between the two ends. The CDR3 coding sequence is TGTGCCAGCAGCTTAAGCCCCGGGGGCGAGCAGTACTTC. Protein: CASSLSPGGEQYF.

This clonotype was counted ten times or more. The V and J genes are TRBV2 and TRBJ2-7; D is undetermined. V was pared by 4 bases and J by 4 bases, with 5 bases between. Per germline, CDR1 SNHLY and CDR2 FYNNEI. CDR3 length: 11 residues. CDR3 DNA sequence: TGTGCCAGCAGTGGGGAATACGAGCAGTACTTC. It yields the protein CASSGEYEQYF.

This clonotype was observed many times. The CDR3 DNA sequence: TGTGCCAGCAGTGGGGGACAGGATGAAGCTTTCTTT. It encodes CASSGGQDEAFF. V and J are TRBV12-3 or TRBV12-4 and TRBJ1-1; 8 bases are a match to TRBD1. The CDR3 spans 12 residues. V trimming: 5 bases; J trimming: 7 bases; junction bases outside the gene matches: 3.

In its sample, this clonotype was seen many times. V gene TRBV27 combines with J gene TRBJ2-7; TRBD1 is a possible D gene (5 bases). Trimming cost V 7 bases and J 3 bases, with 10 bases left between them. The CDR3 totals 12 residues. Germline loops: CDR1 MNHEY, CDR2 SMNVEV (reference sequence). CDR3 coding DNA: TGTGCCAGCAAGGGGTTAAACTACGAGCAGTACTTC. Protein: CASKGLNYEQYF.

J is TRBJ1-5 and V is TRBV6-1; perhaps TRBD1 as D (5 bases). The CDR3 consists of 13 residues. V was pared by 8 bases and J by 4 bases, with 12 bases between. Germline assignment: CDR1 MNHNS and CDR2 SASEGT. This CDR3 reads CASRGMGNQPQHF. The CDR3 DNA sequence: TGTGCCAGCCGGGGGATGGGGAATCAGCCCCAGCATTTT.

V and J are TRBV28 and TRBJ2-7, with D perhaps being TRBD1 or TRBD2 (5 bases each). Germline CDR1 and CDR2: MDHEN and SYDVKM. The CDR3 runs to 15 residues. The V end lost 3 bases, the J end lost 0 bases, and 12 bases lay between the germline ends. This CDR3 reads CASSFEGSSSYEQYF. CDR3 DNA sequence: TGTGCCAGCAGTTTTGAGGGGTCCAGCTCCTACGAGCAGTACTTC.

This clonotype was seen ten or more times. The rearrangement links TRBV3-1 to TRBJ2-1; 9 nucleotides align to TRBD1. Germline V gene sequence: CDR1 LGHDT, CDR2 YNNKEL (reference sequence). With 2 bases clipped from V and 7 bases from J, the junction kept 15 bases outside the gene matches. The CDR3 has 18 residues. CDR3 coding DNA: TGTGCCAGCAGCCAAAGAATCAATCCATGGGACAGGGTTAATGAGCAGTTCTTC. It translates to CASSQRINPWDRVNEQFF.

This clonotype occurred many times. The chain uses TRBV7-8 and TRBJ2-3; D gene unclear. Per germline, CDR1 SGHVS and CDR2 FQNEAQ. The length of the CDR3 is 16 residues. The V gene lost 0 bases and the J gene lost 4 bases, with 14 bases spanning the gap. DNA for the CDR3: TGTGCCAGCAGCTTAGCGAGGCATCAGCTACCAGATACGCAGTATTTT. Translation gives CASSLARHQLPDTQYF.